A single sample is the source of the 20 T cell receptor beta chains below, sequenced in a study of T cell repertoires in cytomegalovirus infection. Their antigens are not known. TCRdb reanalysed the reads using MiXCR and keeps one entry per CDR3 protein. The sample lists about 110,000 distinct CDR3 sequences, over 40% occurring once. Specimen: CD8+ T cells from cultured PBMCs, collected from culture after CMV antigen stimulation. All receptors derive from a human donor in good health (CMV status not recorded). Some clones in this sample may be carry-over from other donors' samples.

This clonotype was observed many times. The chain uses TRBV7-2 and TRBJ2-7, with a tentative D call TRBD1 (6 bases). The CDR3 loop spans 14 amino acids. Deletions cut 5 bases from V and 5 bases from J, with 16 bases between. CDR1 is SGHTA and CDR2 is FQGNSA in the germline V gene. CDR3 coding DNA: TGTGCCAGCAGCCCCTTAGAGGGACACGACGAGCAGTACTTC. Amino acids: CASSPLEGHDEQYF.

The chain recombines TRBV12-3 or TRBV12-4 with TRBJ2-7, with a possible D match to TRBD2 (5 bases). The CDR3 consists of 12 residues. With 5 bases removed from V and 6 bases from J, the gap between germline ends came to 11 bases. The CDR3 DNA reads as TGTGCCAGCAGTCCACTAGGGCCCGAGCAGTACTTC. Translating it yields CASSPLGPEQYF.

V and J are TRBV19 and TRBJ1-1, with 7 bases lining up with TRBD1. Trimming cost V 6 bases and J 7 bases; bases outside gene matches: 5. Looked up from germline, CDR1 is LNHDA and CDR2 is SQIVND (reference sequence). This CDR3 comprises 12 residues. The CDR3, as DNA: TGTGCCAGTAGAGACAGGGTGGTTGAAGCTTTCTTT. It specifies CASRDRVVEAFF.

V is TRBV28 and J is TRBJ2-7, with D perhaps being TRBD1 or TRBD2 (5 bases each). The germline gives CDR1 MDHEN, CDR2 SYDVKM. The CDR3 has 14 amino acids. V was shortened by 6 bases and J by 3 bases, with 15 bases between the two germline ends. The CDR3 protein is CASRGGGTYYEQYF. For the CDR3, the DNA is TGTGCCAGCAGGGGTGGGGGAACCTACTACGAGCAGTACTTC.

At least ten counts were recorded for this clonotype. V usage is TRBV7-8 and J usage is TRBJ1-2, with D perhaps matching TRBD1 (5 bases). The germline gives CDR1 SGHVS, CDR2 FQNEAQ. Trimming shortened V by 1 base and J by 7 bases, and 13 bases separated the two germline ends. CDR3 length equals 14 residues. CDR3 region: CASSLDVGAAGYTF. The CDR3 DNA reads TGTGCCAGCAGCTTAGATGTAGGGGCGGCTGGCTACACCTTC.

The chain employs TRBV6-5 and TRBJ2-1; 9 bases are shared with TRBD2. In germline, CDR1 is MNHEY, CDR2 SVGAGI. The CDR3 runs to 17 residues. V gave up 0 bases and J gave up 4 bases; unmatched junction bases: 7. CDR3 bases: TGTGCCAGCAGTTACTCCGGCGGGGGGGCTTTGTACAATGAGCAGTTCTTC. As protein: CASSYSGGGALYNEQFF.

This clonotype was picked up many times. The chain carries TRBV5-4 and TRBJ2-3; the D gene is possibly TRBD2 (6 bases). Trimming left V 4 bases short and J 7 bases short, with 19 bases between. The germline V gene has CDR1 SGHNT and CDR2 YYREEE (reference sequence). This CDR3 region has 15 residues. CDR3 nucleotide sequence: TGTGCCAGCAGCAGTTCCGGTAGCGGAATTTATACGCAGTATTTT. Its protein is CASSSSGSGIYTQYF.

The chain couples TRBV7-6 to TRBJ1-1; D is unclear. The ends were cut back, 1 base at V and 10 bases at J, with 13 bases in the middle. Per germline, CDR1 SGHVS and CDR2 FNYEAQ. The CDR3 length is 13 residues. CDR3 in amino acids: CASSLVQSEGAFF. The CDR3 region has the DNA TGTGCCAGCAGCTTAGTACAGAGTGAGGGAGCTTTCTTT.

This clonotype was counted between two and nine times. The J gene is TRBJ1-3, the V gene TRBV7-9, with no clear D. The V and J ends lost 5 bases and 0 bases respectively, with 11 bases between them. The CDR3 is 15 amino acids. In germline, CDR1 is SEHNR, CDR2 FQNEAQ (reference sequence). DNA for the CDR3: TGTGCCAGCAGCGCCGACGGAAGCTCTGGAAACACCATATATTTT. It encodes CASSADGSSGNTIYF.

This sequence joins TRBV7-2 and TRBJ2-1, with TRBD2 identical over 7 bases. V shed 5 bases, J shed 1 base, and the junction held 8 bases outside the gene matches. The CDR3 is 16 amino acids. CDR1 and CDR2 from the germline V gene are SGHTA and FQGNSA. The CDR3, as DNA: TGTGCCAGCAGCCCGGGCGGGAGCGGATCCTACAATGAGCAGTTCTTC. Its translation: CASSPGGSGSYNEQFF.

The rearrangement links TRBV24-1 to TRBJ2-3; D call uncertain. CDR3 length: 14 amino acids. The V end was cut by 5 bases, the J end by 1 base, with 9 bases between. Germline CDR1 KGHDR, CDR2 SFDVKD. CDR3 sequence: CATSVSGGTDTQYF. The CDR3 region has the DNA TGTGCCACCAGTGTTAGTGGGGGCACAGATACGCAGTATTTT.

The J gene is TRBJ2-2, the V gene TRBV15; perhaps TRBD1 as D (6 bases). The V gene lost 5 bases and the J gene lost 5 bases, with 15 bases spanning the gap. Germline values: CDR1 LNHNV, CDR2 YYDKDF (reference sequence). The CDR3 extends over 15 amino acids. CDR3 amino acids: CATSGRQGITGELFF. The DNA for the CDR3 is TGTGCCACCAGCGGCCGGCAGGGGATAACCGGGGAGCTGTTTTTT.

This clonotype has a handful of counts. The V gene is TRBV7-7, the J gene TRBJ1-1; 8 positions agree with TRBD1. The CDR3 spans 13 residues. The ends lost 5 bases at V and 3 bases at J; junction bases unmatched: 2. Germline lookup yields CDR1 SSHAT and CDR2 FNYEAQ (reference sequence). The DNA for the CDR3 is TGTGCCAGCAGCCTGACAGGGGACACTGAAGCTTTCTTT. Amino acid sequence: CASSLTGDTEAFF.

The chain couples TRBV2 to TRBJ2-7, with TRBD1 identical over 7 bases. This CDR3 contains 16 residues. Looked up from germline, CDR1 is SNHLY and CDR2 is FYNNEI. V gave up 1 base and J gave up 4 bases; unmatched junction bases: 10. CDR3 sequence: CASSEGQRGPSYEQYF. The CDR3 DNA reads as TGTGCCAGCAGTGAAGGGCAGAGGGGGCCAAGTTACGAGCAGTACTTC.

V and J are TRBV11-2 and TRBJ2-2; perhaps TRBD1 as D (5 bases). Germline V lookup: CDR1 SGHAT, CDR2 FQNNGV. Trimming shortened V by 3 bases and J by 3 bases, and 17 bases separated the two germline ends. This CDR3 comprises 17 residues. CDR3 coding DNA: TGTGCCAGCAGCTTTGATGACAGCTCGGGCTACACCGGGGAGCTGTTTTTT. Its translation: CASSFDDSSGYTGELFF.

This rearrangement joins TRBV29-1 to TRBJ2-1; TRBD1 or TRBD2 may be the D gene (6 bases each). Trimming pared 4 bases from V and 4 bases from J, leaving 11 bases between. Germline V gene data show CDR1 as SQVTM and CDR2 as ANQGSEA. The CDR3 covers 13 residues. The CDR3 loop reads CSVGWGAYNEQFF. DNA of the CDR3: TGCAGCGTTGGGTGGGGGGCGTACAATGAGCAGTTCTTC.

This clonotype was found a few times. Germline and junction disagree at one end, which may indicate a read error. CDR3 loop: CASNLKGPGQGFTSGNTIYF. In DNA form, the CDR3 reads TGTGCCAGCAACTTAAAGGGGCCGGGACAGGGGTTTACGTCTGGAAACACCATATATTTT. The gene calls are TRBV7-2 and TRBJ1-3; 10 bases align to TRBD1. The CDR3 is 20 residues long. Germline CDR1 reads SGHTA; CDR2 reads FQGNSA.

The chain couples TRBV28 to TRBJ1-2; no definite D call. The CDR3 extends over 15 amino acids. Trimming took off 6 bases at V and 2 bases at J, with 16 bases between the two ends. In germline, CDR1 is MDHEN, CDR2 SYDVKM. CDR3 DNA sequence: TGTGCCAGCAGCGGATTTCTTTCGGGGAACTATGGCTACACCTTC. This encodes CASSGFLSGNYGYTF.

This clonotype has a handful of counts. This chain uses TRBV7-8 with TRBJ2-2, with 12 bases that match TRBD1. V gave up 5 bases and J gave up 6 bases; unmatched junction bases: 16. This CDR3 region has 19 residues. The germline V gene has CDR1 SGHVS and CDR2 FQNEAQ. The CDR3 region has the DNA TGTGCCAGCAGCCACCACCTAGCGGGGGACAGGGGGCTCGCCGGGGAGCTGTTTTTT. Translated: CASSHHLAGDRGLAGELFF.

This clonotype came up a few times. J is TRBJ2-3 and V is TRBV7-7; D possibly corresponds to TRBD1 (5 bases). CDR3 length: 15 amino acids. Trimming took 1 base from V and 0 from J, leaving 8 bases between them. CDR1 is SSHAT and CDR2 is FNYEAQ in the germline V gene (reference sequence). CDR3 residues: CASSLDWGSTDTQYF. The CDR3 nucleotides are TGTGCCAGCAGCTTAGACTGGGGCAGCACAGATACGCAGTATTTT.